These 20 T cell receptor beta chains were sequenced from one sample in a study of CD8 T cells in ankylosing spondylitis. From the 5' RACE reads, TCRdb called clonotypes with MiXCR, one entry per CDR3 protein. The sample lists 270,000 or so distinct CDR3 sequences, about 20% occurring once. The specimen sequenced was blood, either unsorted or a sorted T cell fraction (not recorded which). The receptors shown here come from a male donor with ankylosing spondylitis or in good health (not recorded which).

This clonotype was counted a few times. The chain joins TRBV20-1 to TRBJ2-1; possible D gene TRBD2, 6 bases. V was trimmed by 7 bases and J by 8 bases, leaving 21 bases between them. The CDR3 contains 14 residues. Germline-derived CDR1 and CDR2 are DFQATT and SNEGSKA (reference sequence). Written as DNA, the CDR3 is TGCAGTGGGGTACCGGGACTGAGACAAGATGAGCAGTTCTTC. Amino acid sequence: CSGVPGLRQDEQFF.

CDR3 amino acids: CASALGDISEQFF. CDR3 DNA: TGTGCTAGTGCCCTCGGCGACATTAGTGAGCAGTTCTTC. The chain employs TRBV12-5 and TRBJ2-1, with D hard to call. Germline-derived CDR1 and CDR2 are LGHNT and FRNRAP. This CDR3 is built from 13 residues. Deletions cut 7 bases from V and 9 bases from J, with 16 bases between.

This clonotype was seen only a few times. The rearrangement joins TRBV20-1 to TRBJ1-2, with a weak D call TRBD1 (5 bases). CDR1 and CDR2 from the germline V gene are DFQATT and SNEGSKA (reference sequence). This CDR3 region has 13 residues. V lost 5 bases to trimming and J lost 3 bases, with 13 bases between them. The CDR3 DNA follows: TGCAGTGCTGAAGGGGATGGGGACTATGGCTACACCTTC. Its translation is CSAEGDGDYGYTF.

This clonotype has only a few counts. The junction shows a germline mismatch at one end, possibly a read error. The chain uses TRBV20-1 and TRBJ2-1; TRBD1 matches at 8 bases. The CDR3 is 17 residues long. Germline CDR1 DFQATT, CDR2 SNEGSKA (reference sequence). The CDR3, as DNA: TGCTGTGCTAGAGACACATCGGACAGGGTGATGGATGGTGAGCAGTTCTTC. As protein: CCARDTSDRVMDGEQFF.

The sample holds a few counts of this clonotype. This chain connects TRBV15 to TRBJ2-1; unclear D gene. The CDR3 loop spans 18 amino acids. CDR1 LNHNV and CDR2 YYDKDF come from the germline V gene (reference sequence). V dropped 1 base and J dropped 2 bases, with 18 bases sitting between them. The DNA of the CDR3 is TGTGCCACCAGCAGAGTCCTTAACGCCTTATCTACCTACAATGAGCAGTTCTTC. It specifies CATSRVLNALSTYNEQFF.

This clonotype was seen a handful of times. The chain is built from TRBV2 and TRBJ2-5; either TRBD1 or TRBD2 may fit D (6 bases each). Trimming took 4 bases from V and 5 from J, leaving 17 bases between them. This CDR3 is 15 amino acids long. Germline values: CDR1 SNHLY, CDR2 FYNNEI. This CDR3 reads CASSGGTILGETQYF. Written as DNA, the CDR3 is TGTGCCAGCAGTGGCGGGACAATACTGGGTGAGACCCAGTACTTC.

There are a few counts of this clonotype. The V call is TRBV6-5, the J call TRBJ2-7, with 9 bases fitting TRBD2. The length of the CDR3 is 15 residues. Germline-derived CDR1 and CDR2 are MNHEY and SVGAGI. Losses at the gene ends were 3 bases for V and 0 bases for J; bases not matched to a gene: 3. The CDR3 region is CASSYDSGSSYEQYF. CDR3 coding DNA: TGTGCCAGCAGTTATGATAGCGGGAGCTCCTACGAGCAGTACTTC.

This clonotype was detected many times. The chain recombines TRBV29-1 with TRBJ2-7; D remains unclear. This CDR3 is built from 13 residues. Germline V gene data show CDR1 as SQVTM and CDR2 as ANQGSEA. V was shortened by 1 base and J by 1 base, with 8 bases between the two germline ends. The DNA of the CDR3 is TGCAGCGTTGAAGGGCAGCATTCCTACGAGCAGTACTTC. Translation gives CSVEGQHSYEQYF.

The chain carries TRBV3-1 and TRBJ1-2, with TRBD1 matching over 9 bases. Germline V gene sequence: CDR1 LGHDT, CDR2 YNNKEL (reference sequence). This CDR3 contains 17 residues. Germline trimming cut 11 bases from V and 5 bases from J; bases unmatched to any gene: 21. The CDR3 DNA is TGTGCCTCCTGCTCTCCGGGACAGGGCATTTTGAGTTATGGCTACACCTTC. As protein: CASCSPGQGILSYGYTF.

This clonotype was picked up a small number of times. The chain is built from TRBV20-1 and TRBJ2-7; 10 bases agree with TRBD1. CDR1 is DFQATT, CDR2 SNEGSKA, per germline (reference sequence). The trim removed 5 bases at V and 6 bases at J, leaving 7 bases unmatched. This CDR3 has 13 amino acids. CDR3 coding DNA: TGCAGTGCTTGGGACAGGGGTGCCCTCGAGCAGTACTTC. Amino acid sequence: CSAWDRGALEQYF.

This clonotype was detected a few times. The chain carries TRBV29-1 and TRBJ2-7; 8 positions agree with TRBD2. The V gene end was trimmed by 4 bases and the J gene end by 4 bases; junction bases not matched to a gene: 6. The CDR3 is made up of 13 amino acids. The V gene's germline CDR1 is SQVTM and CDR2 ANQGSEA. CDR3 DNA sequence: TGCAGCGTTGTCTCTAGCGGGTCATACGAGCAGTACTTC. Protein: CSVVSSGSYEQYF.

This clonotype was detected only a few times. The genes are TRBV7-8 and TRBJ2-7; D is unresolved. V was trimmed by 5 bases and J by 2 bases, leaving 13 bases between them. The CDR3 length is 14 residues. Germline values: CDR1 SGHVS, CDR2 FQNEAQ. The CDR3 region has the DNA TGTGCCAGCAGCCCCCAGTGGCAACCCTACGAGCAGTACTTC. Amino acid sequence: CASSPQWQPYEQYF.

This clonotype occurred a few times. The chain couples TRBV6-5 to TRBJ2-5; 11 bases line up with TRBD2. The trim removed 0 bases at V and 2 bases at J, leaving 8 bases unmatched. The germline CDR1 and CDR2 sequences are MNHEY and SVGAGI. The CDR3 is made up of 18 amino acids. The CDR3 spells CASSYSLTSGSVQETQYF. CDR3 nucleotide sequence: TGTGCCAGCAGTTACTCGCTAACTAGCGGGAGTGTTCAAGAGACCCAGTACTTC.

This clonotype showed up just a few times. The chain carries TRBV12-3 or TRBV12-4 and TRBJ2-7; D gene uncertain. CDR3 length equals 14 residues. Deletions cut 5 bases from V and 2 bases from J, with 13 bases between. For the CDR3, the DNA is TGTGCCAGCAGTCCTAATCGCCCCACCTACGAGCAGTACTTC. Translated, it gives CASSPNRPTYEQYF.

In this sample, this clonotype turned up a few times. The chain joins TRBV15 to TRBJ2-3; TRBD2 matches at 8 bases. Germline CDR1 is LNHNV and CDR2 is YYDKDF (reference sequence). After removal of 0 bases from V and 5 bases from J, the junction contained 7 bases not matched to a gene. The CDR3 has 16 amino acids. DNA of the CDR3: TGTGCCACCAGCAGAGATGGAGCGGGAGCGGTAGATACGCAGTATTTT. Translating gives CATSRDGAGAVDTQYF. The variable domain in full, completed from reference TRBV15 and TRBJ2-3, reads DAMVIQNPRYQVTQFGKPVTLSCSQTLNHNVMYWYQQKSSQAPKLLFHYYDKDFNNEADTPDNFQSRRPNTSFCFLDIRSPGLGDTAMYLCATSRDGAGAVDTQYFGPGTRLTVL.

The rearrangement joins TRBV27 to TRBJ1-2; 8 bases are shared with TRBD1. The V gene end was trimmed by 4 bases and the J gene end by 7 bases; junction bases not matched to a gene: 11. CDR1 and CDR2 from the germline V gene are MNHEY and SMNVEV (reference sequence). The length of the CDR3 is 15 residues. The CDR3 region is CASSSRDRFAAGYTF. The CDR3 bases are TGTGCCAGCAGTTCGAGGGACAGGTTTGCTGCTGGCTACACCTTC.

V and J are TRBV7-9 and TRBJ1-1, with D possibly being TRBD1 (6 bases). CDR1 is SEHNR, CDR2 FQNEAQ, per germline (reference sequence). This CDR3 contains 14 residues. V lost 5 bases to trimming and J lost 5 bases, with 15 bases between them. The CDR3 nucleotides read TGTGCCAGCAGCCCAGGAATAGGGGGAACTGAAGCTTTCTTT. It is translated as CASSPGIGGTEAFF.

The rearrangement links TRBV7-9 to TRBJ1-1; tentative D call: TRBD1 (5 bases). V was clipped by 5 bases and J by 6 bases, with 10 bases between them. The germline V gene encodes CDR1 SEHNR and CDR2 FQNEAQ (reference sequence). CDR3 size: 12 residues. CDR3 DNA: TGTGCCAGCAGCCTGACAGCCCCTGAAGCTTTCTTT. This translates into CASSLTAPEAFF.

There are many counts of this clonotype. The J gene is TRBJ1-1, the V gene TRBV29-1, with TRBD1 matching over 10 bases. Trimming removed 0 bases from V and 8 bases from J; junction bases left unmatched: 3. The CDR3 length is 13 residues. Germline V gene lookup returns CDR1 SQVTM and CDR2 ANQGSEA. In nucleotides, the CDR3 is TGCAGCGTTGAAGACGGGACAGGGGACGAAGCTTTCTTT. Its translation: CSVEDGTGDEAFF.

The sample holds many counts of this clonotype. V and J are TRBV13 and TRBJ2-7; no reliable D call. V shed 0 bases and J shed 7 bases, with 4 bases lying between them. CDR3 size: 11 residues. CDR1 is PRHDT, CDR2 FYEKMQ, per germline (reference sequence). Here the CDR3 DNA reads TGTGCCAGCAGCTTAGGGACAGAGCAGTACTTC. Translated: CASSLGTEQYF.